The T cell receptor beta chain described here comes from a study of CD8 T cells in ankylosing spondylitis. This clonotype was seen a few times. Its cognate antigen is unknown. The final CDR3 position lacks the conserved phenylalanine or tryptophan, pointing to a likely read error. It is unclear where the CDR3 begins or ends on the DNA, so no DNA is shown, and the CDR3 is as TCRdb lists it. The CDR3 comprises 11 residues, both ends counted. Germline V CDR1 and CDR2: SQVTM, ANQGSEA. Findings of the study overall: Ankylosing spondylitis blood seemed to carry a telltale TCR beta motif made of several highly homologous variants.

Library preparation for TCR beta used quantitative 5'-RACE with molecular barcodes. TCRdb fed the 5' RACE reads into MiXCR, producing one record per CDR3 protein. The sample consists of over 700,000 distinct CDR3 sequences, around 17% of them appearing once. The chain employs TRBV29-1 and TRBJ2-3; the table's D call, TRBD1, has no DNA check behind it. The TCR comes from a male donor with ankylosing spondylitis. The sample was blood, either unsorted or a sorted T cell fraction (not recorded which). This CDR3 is CSVTSGQVTHA.